This T cell receptor beta chain emerged from a study of shared clonotypes between healthy human individuals. Study observations and caveats: Generation probabilities were higher for clonotypes shared across all four sorted-subset donors than for unshared ones.

Germline CDR1 MDHEN, CDR2 SYDVKM. V lost 0 bases to trimming and J lost 6 bases; unmatched junction nucleotides: 4. The CDR3 length is 15 residues. Of note for this clone: What it binds is not known.

Clones were read by immunoSEQ multiplex PCR, and TCRdb kept only the in-frame ones, dropping some. This table has about 120,000 clones, over 65% appearing once. The sequence was collected from a woman between 25 and 40 years old in good health. The J gene is TRBJ2-1, the V gene TRBV28, with 8 nucleotides matching TRBD1. Material for sequencing was memory CD8+ T cells sorted from blood. Indicated subset: CD45RO+ cells pooled with CCR7-negative TemRA cells. Here the CDR3 DNA reads TGTGCCAGCAGTTTATGGCAGGGGGCTCTCAATGAGCAGTTCTTC. Its protein product is CASSLWQGALNEQFF.